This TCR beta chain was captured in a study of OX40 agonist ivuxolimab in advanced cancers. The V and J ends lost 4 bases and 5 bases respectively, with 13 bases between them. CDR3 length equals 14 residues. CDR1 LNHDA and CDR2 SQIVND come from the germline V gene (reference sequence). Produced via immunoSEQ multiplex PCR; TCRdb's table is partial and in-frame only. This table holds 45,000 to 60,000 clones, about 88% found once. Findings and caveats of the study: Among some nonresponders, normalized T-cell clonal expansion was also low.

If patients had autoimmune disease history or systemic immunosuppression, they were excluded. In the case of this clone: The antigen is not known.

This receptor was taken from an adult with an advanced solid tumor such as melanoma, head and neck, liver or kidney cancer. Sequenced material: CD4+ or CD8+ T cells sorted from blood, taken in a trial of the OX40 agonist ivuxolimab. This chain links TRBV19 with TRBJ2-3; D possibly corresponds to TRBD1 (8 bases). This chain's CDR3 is CASSKNRGGDTQYF. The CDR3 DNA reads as TGTGCCAGTAGTAAAAACAGGGGGGGAGATACGCAGTATTTT.